This T cell receptor (beta chain) originates from a study of OX40 agonist ivuxolimab in advanced cancers. Study background: Patients undergoing dose escalation presented with hepatocellular carcinoma, melanoma, renal cell or head and neck cancer.

Points from the study as a whole: Low normalized T-cell clonal expansion also characterized some of the nonresponders. Dose levels from 0.1 to 3.0 mg/kg saw CD4+ and CD8+ blood T cells expand clonally by week 6.

Clones were read by immunoSEQ multiplex PCR, and TCRdb kept only the in-frame ones, dropping some. The table includes 55,000 to 85,000 clones, roughly 92% detected once. Trimming stripped 3 bases from V and 9 bases from J, with 9 bases between. The CDR3 extends over 13 amino acids. Germline V lookup: CDR1 MNHEY, CDR2 SMNVEV (reference sequence). In the case of this clone: The antigen is not known.

Sequencing used CD4+ or CD8+ T cells sorted from blood, obtained in a trial of the OX40 agonist ivuxolimab. This clonotype originated in an adult with an advanced solid tumor such as melanoma, head and neck, liver or kidney cancer. The chain links TRBV27 to TRBJ1-6; D ambiguous. The DNA of the CDR3 is TGTGCCAGCAGTTTCTGGCAACTTTCACCCCTCCACTTT. This sequence encodes CASSFWQLSPLHF.